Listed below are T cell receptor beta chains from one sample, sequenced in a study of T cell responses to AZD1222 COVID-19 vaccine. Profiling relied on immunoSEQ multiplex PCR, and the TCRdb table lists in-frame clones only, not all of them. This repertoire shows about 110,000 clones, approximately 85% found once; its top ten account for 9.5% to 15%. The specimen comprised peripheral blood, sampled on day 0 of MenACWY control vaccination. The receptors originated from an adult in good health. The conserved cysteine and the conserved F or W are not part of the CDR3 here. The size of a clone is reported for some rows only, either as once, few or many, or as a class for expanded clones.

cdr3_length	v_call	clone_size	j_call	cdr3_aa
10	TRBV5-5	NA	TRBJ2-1	ASSRIVDEQF
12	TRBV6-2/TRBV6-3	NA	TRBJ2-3	ASSHPRQTDTQY
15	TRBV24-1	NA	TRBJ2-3	ATSDLTGDVFTDTQY
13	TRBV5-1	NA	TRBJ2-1	ASSLEATGSNEQF
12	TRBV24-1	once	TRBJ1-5	ATSKGNSNQPQH
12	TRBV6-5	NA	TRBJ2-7	ASMLTGVSYEQY
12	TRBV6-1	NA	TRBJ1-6	ASSLAGNNSPLH
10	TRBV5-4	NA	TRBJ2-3	ASSQGQYTQY
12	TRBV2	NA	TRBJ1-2	ASSVLKGIYGYT
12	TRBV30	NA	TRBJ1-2	AWSPGLTNYGYT
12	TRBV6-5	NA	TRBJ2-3	AGGWGEFTDTQY
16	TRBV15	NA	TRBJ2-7	ATAEGDRVEPTVHEQY
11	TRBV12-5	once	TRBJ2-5	ASGLGQGQTQY
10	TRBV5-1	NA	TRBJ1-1	ASSLGRGGAF
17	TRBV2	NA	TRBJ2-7	ASRGRGTGTSGGSYEQY
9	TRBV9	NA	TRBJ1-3	ASSVETVRY
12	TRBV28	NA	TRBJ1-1	ASSLQSGRDEAF
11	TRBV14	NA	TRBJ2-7	ASSPSGSYEQY
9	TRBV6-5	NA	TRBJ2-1	ASSYSNEQF
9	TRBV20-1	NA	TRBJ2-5	SGASEETQY
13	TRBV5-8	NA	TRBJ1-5	ASSLDHSGNQPQH
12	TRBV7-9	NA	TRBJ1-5	ASSRTGSNQPQH
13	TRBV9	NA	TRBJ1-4	ASSRNRGGREKLF
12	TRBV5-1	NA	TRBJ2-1	ASSLGGSYNEQF
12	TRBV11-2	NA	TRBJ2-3	ASSSPGGPITQY
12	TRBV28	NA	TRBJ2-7	ASRFRGPSWEQY
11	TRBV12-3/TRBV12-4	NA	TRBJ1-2	ASSFLQGHGYT
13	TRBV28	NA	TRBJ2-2	ASSVTTRNTGELF